Each of the 31 T cell receptor beta chains below was sequenced from the same sample in a study of shared clonotypes between healthy human individuals. The protocol was immunoSEQ multiplex PCR, while the TCRdb copy is restricted to in-frame clones and leaves out a portion. The sample lists roughly 400,000 clones; 95% to 97% were seen once. The sequencing sample was made of memory CD8+ T cells sorted from blood. The subset here: CD45RO+ cells pooled with CCR7-negative TemRA cells. These receptors all come from a man aged 25 to 45 in good health.

The chain carries TRBV6-1 and TRBJ2-3; D is possibly TRBD2 (5 bases). The V and J ends lost 10 bases and 2 bases respectively, with 19 bases between them. Per the germline V gene, CDR1 is MNHNS and CDR2 is SASEGT. The CDR3 spans 15 residues. CDR3 sequence (DNA): TGTGCCACCACGGAGGACGTAACTACCACAGATACGCAGTATTTT. It encodes CATTEDVTTTDTQYF.

The gene calls are TRBV29-1 and TRBJ1-2; 8 bases map to TRBD1. Looked up from germline, CDR1 is SQVTM and CDR2 is ANQGSEA. This CDR3 has 12 amino acids. J gave up 5 bases and V 5 bases, and 4 bases lay outside the gene matches. The CDR3 reads CSVSGTGYGYTF. CDR3 coding DNA: TGCAGCGTTTCAGGGACAGGATATGGCTACACCTTC.

The chain carries TRBV28 and TRBJ1-5; D is unclear. The CDR3 has 14 residues. Germline values: CDR1 MDHEN, CDR2 SYDVKM. V lost 3 bases and J 7 bases, leaving 13 bases between the germline ends. This chain's CDR3 is CASSFNLRGQPQHF. The CDR3 bases are TGTGCCAGCAGTTTTAACCTTAGAGGGCAGCCCCAGCATTTT.

The chain employs TRBV29-1 and TRBJ2-1; 12 positions match TRBD2. This CDR3 spans 18 amino acids. The germline V gene encodes CDR1 SQVTM and CDR2 ANQGSEA. J gave up 0 bases and V 0 bases, and 6 bases lay outside the gene matches. The CDR3 nucleotides read TGCAGCGTTGAAGATTGGCAGACTAGCGGGAGCTCCTACAATGAGCAGTTCTTC. Protein product: CSVEDWQTSGSSYNEQFF.

This chain uses TRBV30 with TRBJ2-5; D remains ambiguous. Germline CDR1 and CDR2: GTSNPN and SVGIG (reference sequence). The CDR3 runs to 15 residues. V dropped 0 bases and J dropped 1 base, with 12 bases sitting between them. CDR3 in DNA: TGTGCCTGGAGTGTATTAGGATTGCCCCAAGAGACCCAGTACTTC. It yields the protein CAWSVLGLPQETQYF.

The chain recombines TRBV5-1 with TRBJ1-2, with TRBD1 matching 10 bases. This CDR3 is 13 amino acids long. The trim removed 4 bases at V and 8 bases at J, leaving 5 bases unmatched. Germline V CDR1 and CDR2: SGHRS, YFSETQ. CDR3 coding DNA: TGCGCCAGCAGCCAGGGACAGGGGAGCGGCTACACCTTC. Amino acid sequence: CASSQGQGSGYTF.

This clone was seen a single time. The genes are TRBV10-3 and TRBJ2-7; a possible D gene is TRBD1 (5 bases). The CDR3 has 18 amino acids. The V gene's germline CDR1 is ENHRY and CDR2 SYGVKD. V lost 1 base and J 2 bases, leaving 21 bases between the germline ends. In nucleotides, the CDR3 is TGTGCCATCAGTGAGTTCCCCAAACAGGATAAGTCTGCCTACGAGCAGTACTTC. This codes for CAISEFPKQDKSAYEQYF.

The chain combines TRBV7-9 with TRBJ2-2; D call uncertain. V lost 3 bases to trimming and J lost 0 bases, with 14 bases between them. Per the germline V gene, CDR1 is SEHNR and CDR2 is FQNEAQ (reference sequence). This CDR3 region has 17 residues. The CDR3 DNA follows: TGTGCCAGCAGCTTGCCTCAACGGGTAGCGAACACCGGGGAGCTGTTTTTT. It encodes CASSLPQRVANTGELFF.

In DNA, the CDR3 is TGCGCCAGCAGCCAAGATGTAGTAGGACTAGCGGGATTGACAAGGGGTGGGGAGACCCAGTACTTC. This translates into CASSQDVVGLAGLTRGGETQYF. The rearrangement links TRBV4-1 to TRBJ2-5; 12 bases match TRBD2. V lost 0 bases to trimming and J lost 5 bases; unmatched junction nucleotides: 22. The CDR3 is 22 residues long. Per germline, CDR1 MGHRA and CDR2 YSYEKL.

As regards this clone: The same CDR3 arises from other DNA sequences in this sample as well. The genes are TRBV9 and TRBJ2-7, with TRBD1 as a possible D gene (5 bases). The CDR3 has 13 amino acids. Germline CDR1 reads SGDLS; CDR2 reads YYNGEE. The ends were cut back, 0 bases at V and 4 bases at J, with 8 bases in the middle. CDR3 nucleotides: TGTGCCAGCAGCGTAGCTCCAGGGTACGAGCAGTACTTC. As protein: CASSVAPGYEQYF.

V usage is TRBV19 and J usage is TRBJ2-7; D perhaps matches TRBD1 (6 bases). Trimming stripped 5 bases from V and 3 bases from J, with 17 bases between. Per germline, CDR1 LNHDA and CDR2 SQIVND (reference sequence). This CDR3 spans 15 amino acids. In DNA, the CDR3 is TGTGCCAGTAGTGGCGACCAGGACAGATTCTACGAGCAGTACTTC. Translation: CASSGDQDRFYEQYF.

J is TRBJ1-1 and V is TRBV18; no clear D gene. The CDR3 length is 12 residues. Germline loops: CDR1 KGHSH, CDR2 LQKENI. Trimming cost V 2 bases and J 2 bases, with 3 bases left between them. The CDR3: CASSPDNTEAFF. In nucleotides, the CDR3 is TGTGCCAGCTCACCAGACAACACTGAAGCTTTCTTT. Based on the CDR3 plus reference TRBV18 and TRBJ1-1, the full variable domain is NAGVMQNPRHLVRRRGQEARLRCSPMKGHSHVYWYRQLPEEGLKFMVYLQKENIIDESGMPKERFSAEFPKEGPSILRIQQVVRGDSAAYFCASSPDNTEAFFGQGTRLTVV.

CDR3 nucleotide sequence: TGTGCCAGCAGTCAAGGGGCCGGGTCGAACACCGGGGAGCTGTTTTTT. Translated: CASSQGAGSNTGELFF. V is TRBV7-9 and J is TRBJ2-2, with a possible D match to TRBD1 (5 bases). Per germline, CDR1 SEHNR and CDR2 FQNEAQ (reference sequence). There are 16 residues in the CDR3. V was clipped by 6 bases and J by 0 bases, with 14 bases between them.

The genes are TRBV5-1 and TRBJ2-3; 10 positions match TRBD1. Germline CDR1 is SGHRS and CDR2 is YFSETQ. The CDR3 contains 14 residues. After removal of 4 bases from V and 4 bases from J, the junction contained 3 bases not matched to a gene. The chain's CDR3 is CASSRDRGPDTQYF. The CDR3 DNA sequence: TGCGCCAGCAGCAGGGACAGGGGCCCAGATACGCAGTATTTT.

The chain links TRBV6-1 to TRBJ2-5; TRBD2 matches at 12 bases. J lost 1 base, V lost 4 bases, and 10 bases had no gene match. CDR1 is MNHNS, CDR2 SASEGT, per germline. The CDR3 consists of 18 residues. The CDR3 DNA is TGTGCCAGCAGTGTGGGACTAGCGGGTATAGGGTCCCAAGAGACCCAGTACTTC. This encodes CASSVGLAGIGSQETQYF.

This sequence joins TRBV5-6 and TRBJ2-4; TRBD1 or TRBD2 may be the D gene (5 bases each). This CDR3 region has 16 residues. Germline V lookup: CDR1 SGHDT, CDR2 YYEEEE. Trimming stripped 2 bases from V and 2 bases from J, with 14 bases between. This chain's CDR3 is CASSFGFGGTKNIQYF. The CDR3 DNA follows: TGTGCCAGCAGCTTTGGTTTTGGGGGTACCAAAAACATTCAGTACTTC. Full variable domain (missing parts from reference TRBV5-6 and TRBJ2-4): DAGVTQSPTHLIKTRGQQVTLRCSPKSGHDTVSWYQQALGQGPQFIFQYYEEEERQRGNFPDRFSGHQFPNYSSELNVNALLLGDSALYLCASSFGFGGTKNIQYFGAGTRLSVL.

The rearrangement joins TRBV7-2 to TRBJ2-7, with TRBD2 as a possible D gene (5 bases). The germline V and J ends were trimmed by 8 bases and 0 bases, with 11 bases remaining between them. This CDR3 has 13 amino acids. The germline gives CDR1 SGHTA, CDR2 FQGNSA. The CDR3 DNA follows: TGTGCCAGCGGGAGTCCAAGCTCCTACGAGCAGTACTTC. Translating it yields CASGSPSSYEQYF.

J is TRBJ2-7 and V is TRBV28; the D gene is possibly TRBD1 (6 bases). Germline CDR1 reads MDHEN; CDR2 reads SYDVKM. V was clipped by 6 bases and J by 3 bases, with 18 bases between them. This CDR3 has 15 residues. The CDR3 sequence: CASRIAGVGLYEQYF. The CDR3 coding sequence is TGTGCCAGCAGGATAGCAGGGGTTGGCCTCTACGAGCAGTACTTC.

The chain has TRBV11-2 and TRBJ1-3, with 8 positions matching TRBD1. This CDR3 has 15 amino acids. Trimming cost V 0 bases and J 3 bases; bases outside gene matches: 1. CDR1 is SGHAT, CDR2 FQNNGV, per germline. DNA for the CDR3: TGTGCCAGCAGCTTAGATACAGGGGGTGGAAACACCATATATTTT. Amino acids: CASSLDTGGGNTIYF. Full variable domain (rest looked up from reference TRBV11-2 and TRBJ1-3): EAGVAQSPRYKIIEKRQSVAFWCNPISGHATLYWYQQILGQGPKLLIQFQNNGVVDDSQLPKDRFSAERLKGVDSTLKIQPAKLEDSAVYLCASSLDTGGGNTIYFGEGSWLTVV.

The genes are TRBV4-1 and TRBJ2-7; either TRBD1 or TRBD2 may fit D (5 bases each). Per germline, CDR1 MGHRA and CDR2 YSYEKL. Trimming left V 2 bases short and J 4 bases short, with 15 bases between. This CDR3 is 15 amino acids long. The CDR3 bases are TGCGCCAGCAGCCAAACCGGGACGAGTCTTTACGAGCAGTACTTC. Its protein product is CASSQTGTSLYEQYF.

J is TRBJ2-3 and V is TRBV10-3, with TRBD2 matching over 12 bases. The germline V gene has CDR1 ENHRY and CDR2 SYGVKD. The CDR3 extends over 15 amino acids. The V segment lost 0 bases and the J segment 9 bases; nucleotides outside the gene matches: 4. The CDR3 sequence is CAISESTSGSGTQYF. CDR3 bases: TGTGCCATCAGTGAGTCGACTAGCGGGAGCGGGACGCAGTATTTT.

The chain couples TRBV5-4 to TRBJ1-3, with 11 bases fitting TRBD1. The V segment lost 0 bases and the J segment 2 bases; nucleotides outside the gene matches: 4. The CDR3 is made up of 17 amino acids. Germline V gene lookup returns CDR1 SGHNT and CDR2 YYREEE (reference sequence). The CDR3 sequence is CASSLGGTGGTGNTIYF. Here the CDR3 DNA reads TGTGCCAGCAGCTTGGGAGGGACAGGGGGTACTGGAAACACCATATATTTT.

The chain has TRBV6-6 and TRBJ2-2; 9 bases align to TRBD2. From germline, CDR1 is MNHNY and CDR2 SVGAGI (reference sequence). This CDR3 comprises 13 residues. Trimming took 7 bases from V and 9 from J; bases not matched to a gene: 6. CDR3 sequence: CASKSSGSRELFF. DNA for the CDR3: TGTGCCAGCAAGAGTAGCGGGAGTAGGGAGCTGTTTTTT.

V is TRBV14 and J is TRBJ2-2, with TRBD2 matching over 9 bases. J lost 1 base, V lost 1 base, and 1 base had no gene match. This CDR3 is 16 amino acids long. The germline gives CDR1 SGHDN, CDR2 FVKESK. The CDR3, as DNA: TGTGCCAGCAGCCAAGGTAGCGGGAGGAACACCGGGGAGCTGTTTTTT. Amino acids: CASSQGSGRNTGELFF.

The V gene is TRBV30, the J gene TRBJ1-6, with TRBD1 as a possible D gene (5 bases). In germline, CDR1 is GTSNPN, CDR2 SVGIG (reference sequence). This CDR3 is built from 17 residues. The ends were cut back, 2 bases at V and 0 bases at J, with 14 bases in the middle. CDR3 protein: CAWSPSGGYSYNSPLHF. The CDR3 nucleotides are TGTGCCTGGAGTCCATCGGGGGGATACTCCTATAATTCACCCCTCCACTTT.

This chain joins TRBV27 and TRBJ2-7; D perhaps matches TRBD2 (6 bases). The CDR3 runs 15 residues. Germline V gene data show CDR1 as MNHEY and CDR2 as SMNVEV (reference sequence). V lost 5 bases to trimming and J lost 0 bases, with 14 bases between them. CDR3 in amino acids: CASSQGTGVSYEQYF. In DNA form, the CDR3 reads TGTGCCAGCAGTCAAGGGACGGGAGTCTCCTACGAGCAGTACTTC.

This rearrangement joins TRBV6-1 to TRBJ1-5; no definite D call. V gave up 2 bases and J gave up 0 bases, with 8 bases separating them. There are 15 residues in the CDR3. CDR1 is MNHNS and CDR2 is SASEGT in the germline V gene. This CDR3 is CASSEQIHSNQPQHF. In DNA, the CDR3 is TGTGCCAGCAGTGAACAGATACATAGCAATCAGCCCCAGCATTTT.

The genes are TRBV5-1 and TRBJ1-3; D gene unclear. From germline, CDR1 is SGHRS and CDR2 YFSETQ. This CDR3 contains 14 residues. Trimming removed 4 bases at V and 3 bases at J, with 11 bases between. The chain's CDR3 is CASSMTEGGNTIYF. In DNA, the CDR3 is TGCGCCAGCAGCATGACGGAGGGTGGAAACACCATATATTTT. Together with reference TRBV5-1 and TRBJ1-3, the CDR3 gives the full variable domain: KAGVTQTPRYLIKTRGQQVTLSCSPISGHRSVSWYQQTPGQGLQFLFEYFSETQRNKGNFPGRFSGRQFSNSRSEMNVSTLELGDSALYLCASSMTEGGNTIYFGEGSWLTVV.

The chain is built from TRBV27 and TRBJ1-1; D may be TRBD1 (5 bases). V dropped 0 bases and J dropped 12 bases, with 14 bases sitting between them. CDR3 length: 13 amino acids. CDR1 is MNHEY, CDR2 SMNVEV, per germline (reference sequence). This CDR3 is CASSLSIGGVTFF. The CDR3 DNA is TGTGCCAGCAGTTTATCGATTGGGGGTGTAACTTTCTTT.

V and J are TRBV2 and TRBJ1-2; tentatively, D is TRBD1 (6 bases). The CDR3 length is 13 residues. V lost 5 bases and J 4 bases, leaving 11 bases between the germline ends. Germline-derived CDR1 and CDR2 are SNHLY and FYNNEI. In DNA, the CDR3 is TGTGCCAGCAGTCGACAGGCGGTCTATGGCTACACCTTC. Protein sequence: CASSRQAVYGYTF.

V is TRBV30 and J is TRBJ2-3, with D perhaps matching TRBD1 or TRBD2 (5 bases each). The CDR3 is 13 residues long. Germline CDR1 GTSNPN, CDR2 SVGIG (reference sequence). V lost 2 bases, J lost 10 bases, and 16 bases lay in between. CDR3 sequence: CAWSFKGPVSQYF. The CDR3 nucleotides are TGTGCCTGGAGTTTTAAGGGACCCGTCTCGCAGTATTTT. The entire variable domain, with the rest obtained from reference TRBV30 and TRBJ2-3, is as follows: SQTIHQWPATLVQPVGSPLSLECTVEGTSNPNLYWYRQAAGRGLQLLFYSVGIGQISSEVPQNLSASRPQDRQFILSSKKLLLSDSGFYLCAWSFKGPVSQYFGPGTRLTVL.